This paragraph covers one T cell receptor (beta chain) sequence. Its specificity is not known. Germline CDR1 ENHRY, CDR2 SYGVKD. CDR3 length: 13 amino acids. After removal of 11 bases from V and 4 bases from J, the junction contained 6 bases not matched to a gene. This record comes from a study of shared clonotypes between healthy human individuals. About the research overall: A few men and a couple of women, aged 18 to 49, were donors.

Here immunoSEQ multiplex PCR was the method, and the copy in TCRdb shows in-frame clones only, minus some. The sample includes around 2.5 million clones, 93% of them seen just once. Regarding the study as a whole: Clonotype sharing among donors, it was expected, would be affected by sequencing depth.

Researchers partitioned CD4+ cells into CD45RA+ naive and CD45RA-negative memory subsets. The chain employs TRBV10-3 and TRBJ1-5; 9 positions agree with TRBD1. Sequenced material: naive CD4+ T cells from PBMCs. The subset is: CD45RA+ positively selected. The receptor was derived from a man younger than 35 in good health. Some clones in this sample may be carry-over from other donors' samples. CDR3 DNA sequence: TGTGCCCTCGGGGACAGGGAGAATCAGCCCCAGCATTTT. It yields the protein CALGDRENQPQHF.